The 19 T cell receptor beta chains reported below all come from one sample, sequenced in a study of blood T cell repertoires in COVID-19. Assay: immunoSEQ multiplex PCR; the TCRdb copy retains only in-frame clones and omits some. The sample consists of about 250,000 clones, roughly 88% of them appearing once. Sequencing was performed on peripheral blood. All receptors come from a human donor with COVID-19, enrolled during active disease. The donor label of this sample is uncertain.

The genes are TRBV12-3 or TRBV12-4 and TRBJ1-2; D call uncertain. CDR3 length: 13 amino acids. V dropped 2 bases and J dropped 5 bases, with 9 bases sitting between them. CDR3 nucleotides: TGTGCCAGCAGTTTAAAAGTTCAGTATGGCTACACCTTC. Translation: CASSLKVQYGYTF.

This chain uses TRBV19 with TRBJ1-4, with a possible D match to TRBD1 (6 bases). This CDR3 spans 14 amino acids. Per germline, CDR1 LNHDA and CDR2 SQIVND (reference sequence). Trimming stripped 5 bases from V and 4 bases from J, with 11 bases between. CDR3 residues: CASSRGDINEKLFF. The CDR3, as DNA: TGTGCCAGTAGTCGAGGGGACATTAATGAAAAACTGTTTTTT. Full variable domain (outside the CDR3, taken from reference TRBV19 and TRBJ1-4): DGGITQSPKYLFRKEGQNVTLSCEQNLNHDAMYWYRQDPGQGLRLIYYSQIVNDFQKGDIAEGYSVSREKKESFPLTVTSAQKNPTAFYLCASSRGDINEKLFFGSGTQLSVL.

Points on this clone: The same CDR3 also results from other DNA sequences found in this sample. The V and J genes are TRBV11-2 and TRBJ2-1; possible D gene TRBD2, 7 bases. V was clipped by 1 base and J by 4 bases, with 11 bases between them. The CDR3 length is 15 residues. Germline loops: CDR1 SGHAT, CDR2 FQNNGV. DNA for the CDR3: TGTGCCAGCAGCTTAGTGGGGGGGCCTTACAATGAGCAGTTCTTC. It specifies CASSLVGGPYNEQFF.

The table lists this clone with a count of one. The rearrangement joins TRBV28 to TRBJ2-3, with D possibly TRBD2 on 5 matching bases. The V end was cut by 1 base, the J end by 1 base, with 6 bases between. Germline CDR1 MDHEN, CDR2 SYDVKM. This CDR3 has 14 residues. CDR3 in DNA: TGTGCCAGCAGTTTATTGCGGGGCACAGATACGCAGTATTTT. Its protein product is CASSLLRGTDTQYF.

The genes are TRBV28 and TRBJ1-1; perhaps TRBD1 as D (6 bases). V lost 8 bases to trimming and J lost 11 bases, with 18 bases between them. The CDR3 length is 12 residues. The germline CDR1 and CDR2 sequences are MDHEN and SYDVKM. CDR3 sequence: CASAPNRVGAFF. In DNA, the CDR3 is TGTGCCAGCGCTCCTAACAGGGTGGGCGCTTTCTTT.

This clone was picked up a small number of times. The chain joins TRBV13 to TRBJ2-7, with D unresolved. This CDR3 has 12 residues. V was cut by 1 base and J by 6 bases, with 7 bases left in between. CDR1 PRHDT and CDR2 FYEKMQ come from the germline V gene (reference sequence). DNA for the CDR3: TGTGCCAGCAGCTTAGCCAATAGCGAGCAGTACTTC. Its translation: CASSLANSEQYF.

The CDR3 loop reads CASSPLVGGMNTEAFF. CDR3 nucleotides: TGCGCCAGCAGCCCTCTGGTGGGGGGGATGAACACTGAAGCTTTCTTT. The chain uses TRBV5-1 and TRBJ1-1; D perhaps matches TRBD1 (5 bases). V was shortened by 4 bases and J by 0 bases, with 16 bases between the two germline ends. Germline V lookup: CDR1 SGHRS, CDR2 YFSETQ. The CDR3 has 16 amino acids.

This clone was found once. The V and J genes are TRBV7-2 and TRBJ2-3, with TRBD2 identical over 14 bases. With 5 bases clipped from V and 4 bases from J, the junction kept 5 bases outside the gene matches. This CDR3 is 16 amino acids long. CDR1 is SGHTA, CDR2 FQGNSA, per germline. CDR3 protein: CASSPRLAGGPDTQYF. DNA of the CDR3: TGTGCCAGCAGCCCGCGACTAGCGGGAGGGCCAGATACGCAGTATTTT.

The chain employs TRBV2 and TRBJ2-7; no reliable D call. V dropped 4 bases and J dropped 3 bases, with 16 bases sitting between them. The CDR3 is 15 amino acids. Germline V gene data show CDR1 as SNHLY and CDR2 as FYNNEI. CDR3 nucleotides: TGTGCCAGCAGTGCCCAGAGGTCCGGTCTCTACGAGCAGTACTTC. This translates into CASSAQRSGLYEQYF.

J is TRBJ1-4 and V is TRBV30; TRBD1 might be the D (6 bases). This CDR3 comprises 16 residues. Germline CDR1 reads GTSNPN; CDR2 reads SVGIG (reference sequence). V shed 7 bases and J shed 0 bases, with 18 bases lying between them. The CDR3 sequence is CASRGHVDATNEKLFF. CDR3 sequence (DNA): TGTGCCTCGAGGGGACACGTAGATGCAACTAATGAAAAACTGTTTTTT.

This chain connects TRBV9 to TRBJ2-1; D might be TRBD2 (5 bases). Trimming shortened V by 0 bases and J by 0 bases, and 10 bases separated the two germline ends. The germline CDR1 and CDR2 sequences are SGDLS and YYNGEE. The CDR3 length is 16 residues. CDR3 DNA sequence: TGTGCCAGCAGCGTAGGGAACGGGAACTCCTACAATGAGCAGTTCTTC. It yields the protein CASSVGNGNSYNEQFF.

The chain has TRBV7-2 and TRBJ2-1; 9 positions match TRBD1. The CDR3 loop spans 15 amino acids. The germline CDR1 and CDR2 sequences are SGHTA and FQGNSA. The junction had 7 bases not matched to a gene; V was cut back by 6 bases and J by 4 bases. The CDR3 DNA sequence: TGTGCCAGCAGATGGGGGACAGGGACTTACAATGAGCAGTTCTTC. Its translation is CASRWGTGTYNEQFF.

The rearrangement uses TRBV5-5 and TRBJ1-2, with TRBD1 matching over 10 bases. V lost 0 bases to trimming and J lost 7 bases; unmatched junction nucleotides: 6. CDR3 size: 15 residues. CDR1 SGHKS and CDR2 YYEKEE come from the germline V gene (reference sequence). In DNA, the CDR3 is TGTGCCAGCAGCTTGGCTGCGACAGGGGGCTTTGGCTACACCTTC. Translated: CASSLAATGGFGYTF.

V gene TRBV5-1 combines with J gene TRBJ2-2, with 9 bases lining up with TRBD1. CDR1 and CDR2 from the germline V gene are SGHRS and YFSETQ. CDR3 size: 18 residues. Trimming at V came to 1 base and at J to 2 bases, leaving 9 bases not matched to a gene. The chain's CDR3 is CASSLSTGGAANTGELFF. CDR3 nucleotide sequence: TGCGCCAGCAGCTTGTCCACAGGGGGCGCTGCAAACACCGGGGAGCTGTTTTTT.

This sequence joins TRBV10-2 and TRBJ1-5; unclear D gene. The length of the CDR3 is 13 residues. Trimming shortened V by 7 bases and J by 0 bases, and 7 bases separated the two germline ends. CDR1 is WSHSY, CDR2 SAAADI, per germline. The CDR3 nucleotides are TGCGCCAGCACCGTCCTTAGCAATCAGCCCCAGCATTTT. It encodes CASTVLSNQPQHF.

The chain couples TRBV29-1 to TRBJ2-1; 8 bases are a match to TRBD2. This CDR3 has 13 residues. Per germline, CDR1 SQVTM and CDR2 ANQGSEA. The junction had 10 bases not matched to a gene; V was cut back by 7 bases and J by 8 bases. CDR3 DNA sequence: TGCAGCGCCGGGGCCCTAGCGGGCGATGAGCAGTTCTTC. This codes for CSAGALAGDEQFF.

This clone has a handful of counts. The V gene is TRBV19, the J gene TRBJ1-2, with D unclear. The CDR3 runs 15 residues. The V end was cut by 5 bases, the J end by 8 bases, with 21 bases between. Germline CDR1 is LNHDA and CDR2 is SQIVND (reference sequence). The CDR3 nucleotides are TGTGCCAGTAGTGCCCTTGACTGGACGACGGGGGGCTACACCTTC. This codes for CASSALDWTTGGYTF.

The chain employs TRBV14 and TRBJ1-2; TRBD1 might be the D (6 bases). The V end was cut by 6 bases, the J end by 7 bases, with 18 bases between. This CDR3 spans 14 amino acids. The germline V gene has CDR1 SGHDN and CDR2 FVKESK. The CDR3 region is CASRGTLGGPGYTF. The CDR3 nucleotides are TGTGCCAGCAGAGGAACTTTGGGGGGGCCTGGCTACACCTTC.

There are many counts of this clone. This chain links TRBV5-4 with TRBJ1-1; a weak D match, TRBD1 (5 bases). V lost 0 bases, J lost 5 bases, and 11 bases lay in between. Germline loops: CDR1 SGHNT, CDR2 YYREEE (reference sequence). CDR3 size: 14 residues. The DNA of the CDR3 is TGTGCCAGCAGCTTGGCCTTTCAGGGTACTGAAGCTTTCTTT. It is translated as CASSLAFQGTEAFF.